This T cell receptor (beta chain) was profiled in a study of post-analysis software for immune sequencing data. The wider study: Clinical courses comprised relapsing-remitting, secondary progressive and progressive-relapsing multiple sclerosis.

Details on this clonotype: Its antigen remains unidentified. Possible read error: a much larger clone is one base away.

Unique molecular identifiers featured in each of the TCR beta cDNA libraries. TCRdb reanalysed the PCR reads using MiXCR and keeps one entry per CDR3 protein. The sample has roughly 570,000 distinct CDR3 sequences, 30% to 40% seen once. CDR3 length equals 14 residues. With V trimmed by 5 bases and J by 5 bases, 7 bases remained unmatched. Germline CDR1 SGHAT, CDR2 FQNNGV. Findings and caveats of the study: Normalized Chao1 diversity in multiple sclerosis patients fell significantly below that of controls. TRBV5-6, TRBV5-1 and TRBV20-1 belonged to a set of roughly five TRBV segments that were more frequent in patients than controls.

This TCR was recovered from a girl aged 2-17 years with multiple sclerosis. The chain joins TRBV11-2 to TRBJ2-7, with 9 bases identical to TRBD1. Material for sequencing was blood. This CDR3 is CASSQDRGVHEQYF. The CDR3, as DNA: TGTGCCAGCAGCCAGGACAGGGGAGTCCACGAGCAGTACTTC.